This T cell receptor beta chain was sequenced for a study of monozygotic twins with inflammatory bowel disease (dated by TCRdb to 2018 to 2020). Concerning the study at large: The full study comprised 30 or so monozygotic twin pairs: nine German pairs (four IBD-concordant, five IBD-discordant) and 19 IBD-discordant Danish pairs. Within discordant pairs, disease-associated traits were sought mainly by comparing IBD patients with their genetically identical healthy co-twins. Each individual had, on average, about 151 000 unique TCRalpha sequences and 181 000 unique TCRbeta sequences available for analysis.

To note about this clonotype: Its antigen remains undetermined.

The CDR3 measures 16 amino acids from cysteine to phenylalanine. No DNA sequence was recorded. Reading the germline V gene gives CDR1 SGHRS and CDR2 YFSETQ. From each donor, a 2.5 ml peripheral blood sample was collected into PAXgene tubes and kept at -80 degrees C. Without any T cell sorting, total RNA was extracted from whole blood using the PAXgene blood miRNA kit on an automated QIAcube. Peripheral blood from monozygotic twin pairs concordant or discordant for inflammatory bowel disease was subjected to deep TCRalpha and TCRbeta repertoire profiling with unique molecular barcoding. Smoking habits were recorded for all twin pairs, and each individual was classified as a current, former or never smoker. General study outcomes and caveats: Different T cell subtypes could not be distinguished in the analysis. Measured by the inverse Simpson index, TCRbeta repertoire diversity was lower in IBD patients than in their healthy co-twins. Repertoire similarity did not differ between concordant and discordant twins, which could be due to limited statistical power. No single strong signal or clonotype linked to IBD turned up in the results, so the idea that one exists was not supported. Because patients were on differing immunosuppressive treatments, the repertoires may have picked up extra background noise and inter-individual variability. Fewer clonotypes were shared with other individuals by IBD patients than by healthy twins, most markedly in patients showing signs of disease activity.

The method behind the library was 5' RACE. Each TCR library was prepared from around 3,400 ng of total RNA. cDNA was synthesized with SMARTScribe reverse transcriptase in eight separate reactions per sample. During cDNA synthesis, template switching introduced unique molecular identifiers that contained a 6-nucleotide sample barcode. Two nested PCRs of roughly 16 and 10 cycles amplified the TCRalpha and TCRbeta cDNA, and bead purification followed each PCR. Before amplification, the cDNA was treated with uracil DNA-glycosylase and purified using the QIAquick PCR purification kit. The second PCR added Illumina TruSeq-compatible adapters along with sample-specific barcodes. Library quality and concentration were assessed using TapeStation and Qubit, and approximately 5 ng of each library was pooled. The pooled libraries were sequenced with 2 x 100 bp reads and custom sequencing primers on an Illumina HiSeq2500 single-index Rapid Run. Per the original workflow: UMI-based consensus assembly with MiGEC version 1.2.6 was used to correct PCR and sequencing errors. MiXCR version 2.1.1 was used for V(D)J alignment, clonotype assembly and CDR3 extraction. Gene usage, clonotype sharing and MAIT/NKT TCR abundance were normalised by analysing the top 1000, 10 000 and 20 000 clonotypes per sample. Diversity was computed as the inverse Simpson index with the vegan R package after downsampling to 27 000 UMIs. Paired Mann-Whitney U tests on discordant twin pairs were used, with Benjamini-Hochberg multiple-testing correction. After reprocessing by TCRdb, each CDR3 protein sequence is one entry, and no DNA is given. It is TCRdb's table, rather than the study itself, that gives the V and J calls and clone size. The sample's own table lists about 210,000 distinct CDR3 sequences. The biggest ten clones account for roughly 1.5% of the sample.

Here the chain combines TRBV5-1 and TRBJ1-3. The sequenced sample consisted of blood. The TCR sequence derives from a human donor with ulcerative colitis or Crohn's disease, or a healthy co-twin of an affected twin (not recorded which). The CDR3 reads CASSLDAGLTGNTIYF.